Reported below is one TCR beta chain. This record comes from a study of blood T cell repertoires in COVID-19. In the study overall: Acute and convalescent COVID-19 specimens originated in the United States, Italy and Spain. PBMCs, B-cell-depleted T cells, or T cells provided the cDNA or gDNA that made up the material.

Authors' data handling: Using reference gene primer amplification, nucleated cell counts were estimated. Clones were sequenced by immunoSEQ multiplex PCR, and TCRdb holds only the in-frame ones, with some missing. V and J calls and clone size are copied from that table; D and trimming were computed from the DNA. The table records some 180,000 clones, around 87% of them present only once. CDR3 length: 15 amino acids. Germline loops: CDR1 MNHNS, CDR2 SASEGT. Trimming removed 2 bases from V and 8 bases from J, with 16 bases in between. The sequence came from a man between 45 and 60 years old with acute or convalescent COVID-19. Sequencing was performed on peripheral blood. The V call is TRBV6-1, the J call TRBJ1-5; D possibly corresponds to TRBD1 (6 bases). CDR3 nucleotides: TGTGCCAGCAGTGAAATCATTACAGGGTCCGAGCCCCAGCATTTT. Translation: CASSEIITGSEPQHF.